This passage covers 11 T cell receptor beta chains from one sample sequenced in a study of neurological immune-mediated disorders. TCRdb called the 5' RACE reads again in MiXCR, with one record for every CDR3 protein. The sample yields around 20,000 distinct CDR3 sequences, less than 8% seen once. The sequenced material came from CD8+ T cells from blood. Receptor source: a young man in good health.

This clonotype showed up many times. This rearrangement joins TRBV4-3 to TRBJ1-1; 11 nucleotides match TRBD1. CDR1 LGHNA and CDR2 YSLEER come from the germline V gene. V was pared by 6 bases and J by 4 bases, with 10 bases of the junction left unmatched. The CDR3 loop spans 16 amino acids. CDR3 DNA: TGCGCCAGCAGAGAGGGACAGGGGGGAATTGCCACTGAAGCTTTCTTT. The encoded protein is CASREGQGGIATEAFF.

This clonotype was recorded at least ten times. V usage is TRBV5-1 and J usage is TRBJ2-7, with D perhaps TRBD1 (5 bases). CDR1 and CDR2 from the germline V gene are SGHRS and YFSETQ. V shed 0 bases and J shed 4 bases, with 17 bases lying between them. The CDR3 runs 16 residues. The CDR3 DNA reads TGCGCCAGCAGCTTGGCTCTAGGGGCCGTGGGTTACGAGCAGTACTTC. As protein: CASSLALGAVGYEQYF.

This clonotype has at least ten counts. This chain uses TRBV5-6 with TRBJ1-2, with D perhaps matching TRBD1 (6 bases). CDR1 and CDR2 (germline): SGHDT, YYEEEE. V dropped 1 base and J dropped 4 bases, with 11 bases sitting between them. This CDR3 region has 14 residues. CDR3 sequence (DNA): TGTGCCAGCAGCTTGTCCGGGGGCGGCTATGGCTACACCTTC. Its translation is CASSLSGGGYGYTF.

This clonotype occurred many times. CDR3 amino acids: CASSLDSYYEQYF. For the CDR3, the DNA is TGTGCCAGCAGCTTAGACAGCTACTACGAGCAGTACTTC. The chain employs TRBV7-2 and TRBJ2-7; unclear D gene. Trimming stripped 1 base from V and 3 bases from J, with 7 bases between. The germline CDR1 and CDR2 sequences are SGHTA and FQGNSA. The CDR3 covers 13 residues. Full variable domain (outside the CDR3, taken from reference TRBV7-2 and TRBJ2-7): GAGVSQSPSNKVTEKGKDVELRCDPISGHTALYWYRQSLGQGLEFLIYFQGNSAPDKSGLPSDRFSAERTGGSVSTLTIQRTQQEDSAVYLCASSLDSYYEQYFGPGTRLTVT.

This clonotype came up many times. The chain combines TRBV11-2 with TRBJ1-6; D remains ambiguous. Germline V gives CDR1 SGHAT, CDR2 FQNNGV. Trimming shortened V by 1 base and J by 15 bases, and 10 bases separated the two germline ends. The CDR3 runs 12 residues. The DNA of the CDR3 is TGTGCCAGCAGCTTAGTCCGAGGGCTCCTCCACTTT. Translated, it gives CASSLVRGLLHF.

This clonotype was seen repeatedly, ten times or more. The CDR3 DNA sequence: TGTGCCAGCAGCTTTCGGTTAGGAGAGACCCAGTACTTC. Translating gives CASSFRLGETQYF. V usage is TRBV5-6 and J usage is TRBJ2-5; D is ambiguous. This CDR3 comprises 13 residues. The germline V and J ends were trimmed by 2 bases and 4 bases, with 9 bases remaining between them. CDR1 is SGHDT, CDR2 YYEEEE, per germline.

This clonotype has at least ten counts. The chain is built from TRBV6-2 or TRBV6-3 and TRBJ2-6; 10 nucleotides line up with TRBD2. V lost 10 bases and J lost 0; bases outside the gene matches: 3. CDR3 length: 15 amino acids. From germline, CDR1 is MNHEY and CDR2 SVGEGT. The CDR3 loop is CATGTSASGANVLTF. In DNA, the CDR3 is TGTGCCACCGGGACTAGCGCCTCTGGGGCCAACGTCCTGACTTTC.

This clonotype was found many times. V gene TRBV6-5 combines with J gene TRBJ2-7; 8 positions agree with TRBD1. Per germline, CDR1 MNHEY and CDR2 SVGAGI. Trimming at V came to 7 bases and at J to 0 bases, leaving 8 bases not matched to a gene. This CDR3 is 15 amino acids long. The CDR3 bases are TGTGCCAGCACGATTACAGGGGGAAGCTCCTACGAGCAGTACTTC. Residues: CASTITGGSSYEQYF.

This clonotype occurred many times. CDR3 nucleotides: TGTGCCAGCAGCGTAATCCAGGGGGATCGTGGCTACACCTTC. The encoded protein is CASSVIQGDRGYTF. The V and J genes are TRBV13 and TRBJ1-2, with TRBD1 identical over 7 bases. CDR1 is PRHDT, CDR2 FYEKMQ, per germline (reference sequence). J gave up 7 bases and V 5 bases, and 10 bases lay outside the gene matches. The CDR3 extends over 14 amino acids.

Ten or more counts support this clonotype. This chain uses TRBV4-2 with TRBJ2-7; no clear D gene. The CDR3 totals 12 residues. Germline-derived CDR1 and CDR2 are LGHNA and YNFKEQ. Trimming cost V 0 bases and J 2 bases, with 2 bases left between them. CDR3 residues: CASSQDTYEQYF. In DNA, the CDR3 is TGTGCCAGCAGCCAAGATACCTACGAGCAGTACTTC.

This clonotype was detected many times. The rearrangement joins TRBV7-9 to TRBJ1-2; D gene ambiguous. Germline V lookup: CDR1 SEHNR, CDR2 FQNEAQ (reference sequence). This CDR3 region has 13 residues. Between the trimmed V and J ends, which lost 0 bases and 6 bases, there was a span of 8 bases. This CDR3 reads CASSLAGSHGYTF. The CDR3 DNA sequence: TGTGCCAGCAGCTTAGCAGGGAGCCATGGCTACACCTTC.